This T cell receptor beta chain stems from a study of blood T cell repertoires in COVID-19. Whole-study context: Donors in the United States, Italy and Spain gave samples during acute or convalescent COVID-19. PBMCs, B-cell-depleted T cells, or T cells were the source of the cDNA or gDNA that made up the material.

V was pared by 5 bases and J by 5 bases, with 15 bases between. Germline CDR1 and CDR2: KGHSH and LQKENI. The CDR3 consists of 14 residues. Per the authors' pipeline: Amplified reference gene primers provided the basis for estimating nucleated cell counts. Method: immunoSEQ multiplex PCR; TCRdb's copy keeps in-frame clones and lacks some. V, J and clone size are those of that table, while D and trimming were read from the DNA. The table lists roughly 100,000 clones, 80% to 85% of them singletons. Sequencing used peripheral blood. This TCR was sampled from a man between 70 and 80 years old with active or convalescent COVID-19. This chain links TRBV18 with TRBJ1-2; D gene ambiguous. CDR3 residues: CASSTGSLGYGYTF. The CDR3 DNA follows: TGTGCCAGCTCAACCGGGTCCCTTGGGTATGGCTACACCTTC.